One sample yielded the 2 T cell receptor beta chains listed below, sequenced in a study of shared clonotypes between healthy human individuals. TCRdb's table, derived via immunoSEQ multiplex PCR, lists solely in-frame clones and lacks some. The sample shows about 2.4 million clones, more than 85% of them seen only once. The sequenced sample was naive CD4+ T cells from PBMCs. Described subset: CD45RA+ positively selected. The receptors derive from a man younger than 35 in good health. Some clones in this sample may be carry-over from other donors' samples.

This clone is a singleton in its sample. In the same sample, other DNA sequences code for this CDR3. The chain employs TRBV28 and TRBJ1-5; no definite D call. The V gene lost 5 bases and the J gene lost 0 bases, with 8 bases spanning the gap. The V gene's germline CDR1 is MDHEN and CDR2 SYDVKM. The CDR3 has 14 amino acids. The CDR3 spells CASSRANSNQPQHF. The CDR3 DNA follows: TGTGCCAGCAGTCGGGCAAATAGCAATCAGCCCCAGCATTTT.

This clone was observed a single time. The chain recombines TRBV5-1 with TRBJ1-3; weak D call: TRBD1 (5 bases). This CDR3 has 15 amino acids. V was cut by 4 bases and J by 4 bases, with 15 bases left in between. The V gene's germline CDR1 is SGHRS and CDR2 YFSETQ. The DNA of the CDR3 is TGCGCCAGCAGCCAGGACATCGCAGTAGGAAACACCATATATTTT. Translated: CASSQDIAVGNTIYF.